The present T cell receptor beta chain was sequenced within a study of T cell responses to AZD1222 COVID-19 vaccine. The assay was immunoSEQ multiplex PCR, and TCRdb's table has in-frame clones only and misses some. This table holds more than 95,000 clones, over 75% found once. The germline V and J ends were trimmed by 6 bases and 3 bases, with 12 bases remaining between them. The CDR3 has 13 residues. Germline V gives CDR1 SNHLY, CDR2 FYNNEI. Specimen: peripheral blood, collected on day 0 of AZD1222 vaccination. The clonotype comes from an adult in good health. The chain links TRBV2 to TRBJ2-7, with a tentative D call TRBD1 (6 bases). The CDR3 spells CASRGIQGYEQYF. For the CDR3, the DNA is TGTGCCAGCAGGGGGATACAGGGCTACGAGCAGTACTTC. Complete variable domain (other parts from reference TRBV2 and TRBJ2-7): EPEVTQTPSHQVTQMGQEVILRCVPISNHLYFYWYRQILGQKVEFLVSFYNNEISEKSEIFDDQFSVERPDGSNFTLKIRSTKLEDSAMYFCASRGIQGYEQYFGPGTRLTVT.